This TCR beta chain was observed in a study of blood T cell repertoires in COVID-19. Study-wide context: The origin of the acute and convalescent COVID-19 samples was the United States, Italy and Spain. The cDNA or gDNA used as material had been derived from T cells, B-cell-depleted T cells, or PBMCs.

As handled by the study authors: Reference gene primer amplification yielded estimated nucleated cell counts. TCRdb keeps only in-frame clones here, not all; method: immunoSEQ multiplex PCR. V, J and clone size reflect that table, while D and trimming were determined from the DNA. The data contain about 83,000 clones, more than 85% of them singletons. This clone was seen more than once but under ten times. The clonotype originates from a man at least 80 years old with active or convalescent COVID-19. Sequences were obtained from peripheral blood.

The CDR3 here is CASRQTGRENTIYF. CDR3 in DNA: TGTGCCAGCAGACAAACAGGACGCGAAAACACCATATATTTT. The V gene is TRBV27, the J gene TRBJ1-3; tentatively, D is TRBD1 (5 bases). The V gene's germline CDR1 is MNHEY and CDR2 SMNVEV (reference sequence). V was shortened by 6 bases and J by 6 bases, with 15 bases between the two germline ends. CDR3 length: 14 amino acids.